The T cell receptor beta chain described here comes from a study of beta chain features in type 1 diabetes. Study overall: In all, around 99 million sorted cells from all samples were analyzed.

Of the isolated RNA, all was reverse transcribed, and so the sequenced material was expressed TCRB transcripts. Clones were read by immunoSEQ multiplex PCR, and TCRdb kept only the in-frame ones, dropping some. The sample shows about 660,000 clones, 11% to 15% of them seen only once. The CDR3 length is 15 residues. Germline trimming cut 4 bases from V and 7 bases from J; bases unmatched to any gene: 6. CDR1 LGHNA and CDR2 YNFKEQ come from the germline V gene. In its sample, this clone was seen a few times. Its antigen is unidentified. Study observations and caveats: Within the patient group, naive, central memory and Treg TCRB repertoires appeared more similar to each other than within healthy donors. Shorter templates might be favored by PCR, equally in patients and controls. When Type 1 diabetes patients were examined, their TCRB CDR3s proved moderately but significantly shorter in all four CD4+ subsets.

Sort purity for all populations was recorded as exceeding 98%. The J gene is TRBJ2-2, the V gene TRBV4-2; 10 bases map to TRBD1. This sequence originates from a man between 18 and 35 years old with type 1 diabetes. Sequencing used naive CD4+ T cells from blood. The CDR3 spells CASSLGTGVGGELFF. The DNA of the CDR3 is TGTGCCAGCAGCCTCGGGACAGGGGTCGGCGGGGAGCTGTTTTTT.